This T cell receptor (beta chain) was observed in a study of T cells in Graves' hyperthyroidism and ophthalmopathy. This clonotype was counted only a few times. Regions amplified from RNA transcripts were the TCR beta CDR3 regions. The HTBI primer set drove a first-round RT-PCR of the TCR CDR3. TCRdb redid the calling of the multiplex PCR reads with MiXCR, one entry per CDR3 protein. The sample holds around 200,000 distinct CDR3 sequences, about a sixth seen once. The authors obtained PBMCs from over 7.5 ml of fresh peripheral blood. Germline CDR1 is SEHNR and CDR2 is FQNEAQ (reference sequence). V lost 6 bases and J lost 6, with 21 bases in between. The CDR3 covers 16 residues.

The TCR sequence derives from a woman aged 45-65 years with Graves' hyperthyroidism. Specimen: blood. V is TRBV7-9 and J is TRBJ2-1; D gene uncertain. The CDR3 protein is CASSSPSERGCNEQFF. The CDR3 DNA sequence: TGTGCCAGCAGTTCCCCCTCGGAGCGCGGATGCAATGAGCAGTTCTTC. The full variable domain, in which reference TRBV7-9 and TRBJ2-1 provide the parts outside the CDR3, is DTGVSQNPRHKITKRGQNVTFRCDPISEHNRLYWYRQTLGQGPEFLTYFQNEAQLEKSRLLSDRFSAERPKGSFSTLEIQRTEQGDSAMYLCASSSPSERGCNEQFFGPGTRLTVL.